This T cell receptor beta chain originates from a study of spatial heterogeneity in lung cancer. The time point here: sample taken at primary tumor resection. Each CDR3 protein is one row after TCRdb ran MiXCR on the 5' RACE reads. The sample contains some 7,000 distinct CDR3 sequences, roughly 7.2% of which appear only once. This clonotype was observed at least ten times. Sequenced here: PBMCs, sampled at surgery. The origin of this receptor is a male donor with early-stage non-small cell lung cancer.

CDR3 in amino acids: CASSRRQGGNQPQHF. CDR3 nucleotide sequence: TGTGCCAGCAGCCGCCGACAGGGGGGCAATCAGCCCCAGCATTTT. This chain links TRBV7-8 with TRBJ1-5; 9 bases match TRBD1. J was trimmed by 2 bases and V by 5 bases; bases with no gene match: 4. Per the germline V gene, CDR1 is SGHVS and CDR2 is FQNEAQ. This CDR3 spans 15 amino acids.